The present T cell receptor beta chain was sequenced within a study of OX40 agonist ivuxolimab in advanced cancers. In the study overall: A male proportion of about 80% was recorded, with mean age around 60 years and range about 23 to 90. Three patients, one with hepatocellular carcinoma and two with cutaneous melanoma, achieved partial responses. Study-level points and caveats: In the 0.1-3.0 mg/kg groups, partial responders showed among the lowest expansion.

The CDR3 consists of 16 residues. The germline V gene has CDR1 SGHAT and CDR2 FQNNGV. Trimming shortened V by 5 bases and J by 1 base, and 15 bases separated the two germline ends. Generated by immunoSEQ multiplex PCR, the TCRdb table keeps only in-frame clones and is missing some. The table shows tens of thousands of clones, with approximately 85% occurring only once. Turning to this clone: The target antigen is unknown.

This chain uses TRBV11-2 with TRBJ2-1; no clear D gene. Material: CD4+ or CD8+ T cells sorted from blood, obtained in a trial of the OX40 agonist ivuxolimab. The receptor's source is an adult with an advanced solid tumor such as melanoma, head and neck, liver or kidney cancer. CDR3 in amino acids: CASSAGLTSSYNEQFF. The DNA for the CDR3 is TGTGCCAGCAGCGCCGGGTTGACATCTTCCTACAATGAGCAGTTCTTC.